This T cell receptor beta chain originates from a study of shared T cell receptors in the human thymus. Assay: immunoSEQ multiplex PCR; the TCRdb copy retains only in-frame clones and omits some. The table lists about 400,000 clones, approximately 95% of them singletons. The V and J ends lost 0 bases and 1 base respectively, with 15 bases between them. The CDR3 is 17 residues long. In germline, CDR1 is GTSNPN, CDR2 SVGIG (reference sequence). This clonotype was obtained from a human donor. The chain employs TRBV30 and TRBJ2-2; maybe TRBD1 (6 bases). The sequenced sample consisted of thymocytes. The CDR3 coding sequence is TGTGCCTGGAGTGTATTAACAGGGTTCCTGAACACCGGGGAGCTGTTTTTT. Translating it yields CAWSVLTGFLNTGELFF.